Each of the 22 T cell receptor beta chains below was sequenced from the same sample in a study of T cell repertoires in aging, cancer and after chemotherapy. The template was genomic DNA from peripheral blood, not RNA. TRB rearrangements spanning V, D and J were amplified using mixed TRB-A/B primers. TCRdb redid the calling of the multiplex PCR reads with MiXCR, one entry per CDR3 protein. The data hold a few thousand distinct CDR3 sequences, with approximately 22% observed a single time. The sequenced sample consisted of blood. Every receptor here comes from a human donor in good health.

In regard to this clonotype: This sequence may be a read error, since a much larger clone differs from it by one base. The V call is TRBV6-5, the J call TRBJ2-5, with D possibly matching TRBD2 (6 bases). The CDR3 sequence is 14 residues long. The germline gives CDR1 MNHEY, CDR2 SVGAGI. CDR3 nucleotide sequence: TGTGCCAACAGTTACTTTAGCGGCGGAGAGACCCAGTACTTC. It specifies CANSYFSGGETQYF.

By proportion, this clonotype is medium-sized (0.01 to 0.1%). As DNA, the CDR3 is TGCAGTGCTAGGCTTTTTCGAGTAGCGGCCACAGATACGCAGTATTTT. This sequence encodes CSARLFRVAATDTQYF. The chain couples TRBV20-1 to TRBJ2-3; tentatively, D is TRBD2 (6 bases). Trimming took 3 bases from V and 2 from J, leaving 18 bases between them. Germline V CDR1 and CDR2: DFQATT, SNEGSKA (reference sequence). This CDR3 has 16 amino acids.

By sample share, this clonotype is medium-sized. The chain joins TRBV20-1 to TRBJ1-1; D possibly corresponds to TRBD1 (6 bases). Germline assignment: CDR1 DFQATT and CDR2 SNEGSKA (reference sequence). The germline V and J ends were trimmed by 5 bases and 5 bases, with 21 bases remaining between them. CDR3 length equals 15 residues. The CDR3 region has the DNA TGCAGTGCTGCCAGGGGCCACGGAGTTCCTACTGAAGCTTTCTTT. The encoded protein is CSAARGHGVPTEAFF.

This clonotype is medium-sized (0.01 to 0.1%) in the sample. This rearrangement joins TRBV11-2 to TRBJ2-1; TRBD2 aligns across 12 bases. Germline V CDR1 and CDR2: SGHAT, FQNNGV. The ends lost 0 bases at V and 5 bases at J; junction bases unmatched: 5. The CDR3 is made up of 17 amino acids. The CDR3 is CASSLDEGLAGHNEQFF. CDR3 DNA: TGTGCCAGCAGCTTAGATGAGGGACTAGCGGGCCACAATGAGCAGTTCTTC.

The chain employs TRBV9 and TRBJ1-5; tentatively, D is TRBD1 (6 bases). CDR1 is SGDLS and CDR2 is YYNGEE in the germline V gene. The CDR3 has 14 amino acids. With 3 bases removed from V and 7 bases from J, the gap between germline ends came to 14 bases. CDR3 sequence: CASSASLQGQPQHF. The CDR3 DNA follows: TGTGCCAGCAGCGCCTCCTTACAGGGACAGCCCCAGCATTTT. The full variable domain, in which reference TRBV9 and TRBJ1-5 provide the parts outside the CDR3, is DSGVTQTPKHLITATGQRVTLRCSPRSGDLSVYWYQQSLDQGLQFLIQYYNGEERAKGNILERFSAQQFPDLHSELNLSSLELGDSALYFCASSASLQGQPQHFGDGTRLSIL.

By share of the sample, this clonotype is medium-sized. The genes are TRBV7-9 and TRBJ2-2; TRBD1 might be the D (6 bases). Germline-derived CDR1 and CDR2 are SEHNR and FQNEAQ (reference sequence). The CDR3 runs 16 residues. The V gene lost 5 bases and the J gene lost 0 bases, with 13 bases spanning the gap. CDR3 amino acids: CASSTQGPANTGELFF. The CDR3 coding sequence is TGTGCCAGCAGCACACAGGGCCCCGCGAACACCGGGGAGCTGTTTTTT.

This clonotype was seen ten or more times. This chain uses TRBV5-1 with TRBJ1-2; D remains ambiguous. Between the trimmed V and J ends, which lost 1 base and 4 bases, there was a span of 5 bases. This CDR3 comprises 12 residues. From germline, CDR1 is SGHRS and CDR2 YFSETQ. This CDR3 reads CASSLSRYGYTF. DNA for the CDR3: TGCGCCAGCAGCTTGAGCCGCTATGGCTACACCTTC. The full variable domain, rest sourced from reference TRBV5-1 and TRBJ1-2, is KAGVTQTPRYLIKTRGQQVTLSCSPISGHRSVSWYQQTPGQGLQFLFEYFSETQRNKGNFPGRFSGRQFSNSRSEMNVSTLELGDSALYLCASSLSRYGYTFGSGTRLTVV.

This clonotype counts as medium-sized (0.01 to 0.1%). The chain employs TRBV20-1 and TRBJ1-2; 8 bases align to TRBD1. CDR1 and CDR2 (germline): DFQATT, SNEGSKA (reference sequence). The trim removed 4 bases at V and 5 bases at J, leaving 15 bases unmatched. The CDR3 consists of 16 residues. CDR3 sequence (DNA): TGCAGTGCTATTCCCTCCAGGGGGCTAGGGCTATATGGCTACACCTTC. Its protein is CSAIPSRGLGLYGYTF.

The CDR3 spells CASSPTTGQGVEQFF. CDR3 nucleotide sequence: TGTGCCAGCTCACCCACCACCGGACAGGGCGTGGAGCAGTTCTTC. The chain is built from TRBV18 and TRBJ2-1, with 8 bases fitting TRBD1. Germline CDR1 reads KGHSH; CDR2 reads LQKENI. The CDR3 length is 15 residues. The trim removed 3 bases at V and 10 bases at J, leaving 11 bases unmatched.

V and J are TRBV14 and TRBJ1-1; D gene ambiguous. V lost 4 bases, J lost 7 bases, and 16 bases lay in between. This CDR3 comprises 14 residues. From germline, CDR1 is SGHDN and CDR2 FVKESK. In nucleotides, the CDR3 is TGTGCCAGCAGCCTACGGACCGTTGGCAGTGAAGCTTTCTTT. This sequence encodes CASSLRTVGSEAFF.

By sample fraction, this clonotype is medium-sized. V and J are TRBV19 and TRBJ1-2; a possible D gene is TRBD1 (5 bases). CDR3 length equals 15 residues. V gave up 5 bases and J gave up 1 base, with 14 bases separating them. Germline lookup yields CDR1 LNHDA and CDR2 SQIVND (reference sequence). CDR3 DNA sequence: TGTGCCAGTAGTTGGGGGACCGGGGGTAACTATGGCTACACCTTC. It is translated as CASSWGTGGNYGYTF.

The chain combines TRBV6-5 with TRBJ2-3; 9 nucleotides match TRBD2. Germline V gene sequence: CDR1 MNHEY, CDR2 SVGAGI. This CDR3 has 16 residues. Trimming at V came to 6 bases and at J to 0 bases, leaving 7 bases not matched to a gene. CDR3 amino acids: CASRTEAGGSTDTQYF. DNA for the CDR3: TGTGCCAGCAGAACGGAAGCGGGGGGTAGCACAGATACGCAGTATTTT.

By share, this clonotype ranks as medium-sized. This chain connects TRBV6-1 to TRBJ2-1; 9 nucleotides match TRBD2. This CDR3 contains 16 residues. With 7 bases clipped from V and 2 bases from J, the junction kept 9 bases outside the gene matches. The germline V gene encodes CDR1 MNHNS and CDR2 SASEGT. CDR3 bases: TGTGCCAGCACCCTAGGGGCGGGAGGGACCTACAATGAGCAGTTCTTC. It yields the protein CASTLGAGGTYNEQFF.

Sample share makes this clonotype medium-sized. This chain joins TRBV7-2 and TRBJ2-1; D is ambiguous. Germline V gene data show CDR1 as SGHTA and CDR2 as FQGNSA. The V and J ends lost 7 bases and 6 bases respectively, with 13 bases between them. The CDR3 extends over 13 amino acids. The CDR3 loop is CASISYRSNEQFF. The CDR3 nucleotides are TGTGCCAGCATCTCCTACCGCAGCAATGAGCAGTTCTTC.

The rearrangement uses TRBV20-1 and TRBJ2-3; the match to TRBD1 covers 8 bases. The length of the CDR3 is 15 residues. Germline CDR1 reads DFQATT; CDR2 reads SNEGSKA (reference sequence). Germline trimming cut 0 bases from V and 4 bases from J; bases unmatched to any gene: 6. CDR3 in amino acids: CSARDTSRGPDTQYF. CDR3 coding DNA: TGCAGTGCTAGAGACACTAGCAGGGGGCCAGATACGCAGTATTTT.

Details on this clonotype: A much more abundant neighbour one base away suggests this may be a read error. The rearrangement joins TRBV19 to TRBJ1-5; possible D gene TRBD1, 5 bases. The CDR3 loop spans 15 amino acids. Per germline, CDR1 LNHDA and CDR2 SQIVND (reference sequence). Trimming removed 7 bases from V and 0 bases from J, with 13 bases in between. The CDR3 reads CASKRGQYSNQPQHF. Written as DNA, the CDR3 is TGTGCCAGTAAGAGGGGCCAATATAGCAATCAGCCCCAGCATTTT.

In this sample, this clonotype is medium-sized. This chain connects TRBV7-9 to TRBJ2-7, with TRBD2 identical over 7 bases. The V gene end was trimmed by 5 bases and the J gene end by 7 bases; junction bases not matched to a gene: 11. The CDR3 extends over 14 amino acids. CDR1 SEHNR and CDR2 FQNEAQ come from the germline V gene (reference sequence). The CDR3 DNA sequence: TGTGCCAGCAGCGCCGACCGGGGGGTGGGGGAGCAGTACTTC. Its protein product is CASSADRGVGEQYF.

This clonotype is medium-sized within its sample. This chain joins TRBV5-6 and TRBJ1-1, with D unresolved. The CDR3 sequence is 12 residues long. Germline assignment: CDR1 SGHDT and CDR2 YYEEEE. V was clipped by 2 bases and J by 3 bases, with 5 bases between them. CDR3 coding DNA: TGTGCCAGCAGCTTCGGGGACACTGAAGCTTTCTTT. It specifies CASSFGDTEAFF.

The sample holds a few counts of this clonotype. The chain recombines TRBV29-1 with TRBJ2-3; D uncertain. Germline-derived CDR1 and CDR2 are SQVTM and ANQGSEA. The CDR3 totals 14 residues. V lost 4 bases and J 0 bases, leaving 11 bases between the germline ends. Here the CDR3 DNA reads TGCAGCGTTGGACTTCCTTCTAGCACAGATACGCAGTATTTT. Translated, it gives CSVGLPSSTDTQYF.

Comments on this clonotype: Just one base apart from a much larger clone, this may be a read error. CDR3 residues: CASSPGVGDRGSGANILTF. The CDR3 bases are TGTGCCAGCAGCCCTGGGGTGGGGGACAGAGGCTCTGGGGCCAACATCCTGACTTTC. The rearrangement joins TRBV5-4 to TRBJ2-6; 7 bases fit TRBD1. The CDR3 covers 19 residues. The germline CDR1 and CDR2 sequences are SGHNT and YYREEE (reference sequence).

The chain links TRBV5-1 to TRBJ2-7, with 8 nucleotides matching TRBD2. V was clipped by 2 bases and J by 4 bases; unmatched bases: 8. The CDR3 sequence is 15 residues long. Germline V CDR1 and CDR2: SGHRS, YFSETQ. The CDR3 reads CASSFQRERAYEQYF. The CDR3 DNA is TGCGCCAGCAGCTTTCAGCGGGAGCGTGCTTACGAGCAGTACTTC.

This clonotype was recorded a few times. A much larger clone lies one base from this, so it may be a read error. The chain combines TRBV10-1 with TRBJ1-1; D is unresolved. The V and J ends lost 3 bases and 4 bases respectively, with 21 bases between them. Germline-derived CDR1 and CDR2 are WNHNN and SYGVQD (reference sequence). This CDR3 contains 17 residues. Here the CDR3 reads CASSEHIGISGCTEAFF. CDR3 nucleotides: TGCGCCAGCAGTGAACACATAGGGATCTCAGGTTGCACTGAAGCTTTCTTT.